These 3 T cell receptor beta chains share one sample of origin, sequenced in a study of CD8 T cells in Susac syndrome. Random hexamers were used to reverse transcribe the RNA input (about 0.5 to 1 ug). TCRdb redid the calling of the immunoSEQ multiplex PCR reads with MiXCR, one entry per CDR3 protein. The sample carries approximately 68,000 distinct CDR3 sequences, roughly 94% recorded once. The source material was CD8+ T cells from PBMCs. These receptors were collected from a human donor with multiple sclerosis.

This chain uses TRBV7-9 with TRBJ2-3; 7 nucleotides line up with TRBD2. CDR1 and CDR2 from the germline V gene are SEHNR and FQNEAQ (reference sequence). J was trimmed by 1 base and V by 3 bases; bases with no gene match: 13. The CDR3 extends over 18 amino acids. The CDR3 sequence: CASSLEGAGLAGTDTQYF. CDR3 nucleotides: TGTGCCAGCAGCTTGGAAGGGGCAGGGCTAGCGGGCACAGATACGCAGTATTTT.

J is TRBJ2-4 and V is TRBV5-1, with D possibly called TRBD1 or TRBD2 (5 bases each). CDR3 length: 13 amino acids. Looked up from germline, CDR1 is SGHRS and CDR2 is YFSETQ. V was clipped by 1 base and J by 14 bases, with 16 bases between them. The CDR3, as DNA: TGCGCCAGCAGCTTGTGGAACCGGGACCCTGAGTACTTC. It encodes CASSLWNRDPEYF.

The chain has TRBV9 and TRBJ2-7, with D perhaps matching TRBD1 (6 bases). The CDR3 runs 14 residues. The germline gives CDR1 SGDLS, CDR2 YYNGEE. Deletions cut 0 bases from V and 7 bases from J, with 14 bases between. Here the CDR3 reads CASSVGAGASEQYF. The CDR3 DNA sequence: TGTGCCAGCAGCGTAGGGGCAGGGGCTAGTGAGCAGTACTTC. The variable domain in full, completed from reference TRBV9 and TRBJ2-7, reads DSGVTQTPKHLITATGQRVTLRCSPRSGDLSVYWYQQSLDQGLQFLIQYYNGEERAKGNILERFSAQQFPDLHSELNLSSLELGDSALYFCASSVGAGASEQYFGPGTRLTVT.